This entry features one T cell receptor (beta chain) sequence. CDR3 size: 13 residues. Trimming shortened V by 3 bases and J by 5 bases, and 10 bases separated the two germline ends. The data belong to a study of blood T cell repertoires in COVID-19. Study context: Samples came from the United States, Italy and Spain, spanning acute and convalescent COVID-19.

Participants' reported clinical history set cohort assignment. Sequencing was performed with immunoSEQ multiplex PCR; in TCRdb, only in-frame clones are kept and a portion is missing. Seen here are under 200,000 clones, around 82% observed once, and the top ten hold approximately 4.7%. Sequencing was done on a sample of PBMCs or T cells enriched from blood (not recorded which). V is TRBV12-3 or TRBV12-4 and J is TRBJ1-1, with a possible D match to TRBD1 (5 bases). The source of this sequence is an older woman with acute COVID-19. CDR3 sequence reads: CASSFLGLTEAFF. Here the CDR3 DNA reads TGTGCCAGCAGTTTTTTGGGGCTGACTGAAGCTTTCTTT.